One and the same sample provided the 19 T cell receptor beta chains below, sequenced in a study of beta chain features in type 1 diabetes. No antigen has been identified for these receptors. Regarding the study as a whole: All four CD4+ subsets of Type 1 diabetes patients contained TCRB CDR3s that were moderately but significantly shorter.

The isolated RNA, all of it, was reverse transcribed, so expressed TCRB transcripts were what got sequenced. Sequencing was performed with immunoSEQ multiplex PCR; in TCRdb, only in-frame clones are kept and a portion is missing. The sample shows 230,000 or so clones, approximately 16% of them seen only once. Sequencing used naive CD4+ T cells from blood. These receptors all come from a man aged 25 to 40 with type 1 diabetes.

This clone was seen a handful of times. The J gene is TRBJ2-5, the V gene TRBV9; possibly TRBD1 for D (6 bases). The CDR3 length is 15 residues. Per germline, CDR1 SGDLS and CDR2 YYNGEE. With 4 bases removed from V and 5 bases from J, the gap between germline ends came to 18 bases. As DNA, the CDR3 is TGTGCCAGCAGCACCGGACAGCTAGGCCTGGAGACCCAGTACTTC. This codes for CASSTGQLGLETQYF.

The V and J genes are TRBV11-1 and TRBJ1-1; TRBD1 is a possible D gene (6 bases). Germline-derived CDR1 and CDR2 are SGHAT and FQDESV (reference sequence). The V gene lost 5 bases and the J gene lost 1 base, with 20 bases spanning the gap. This CDR3 comprises 17 residues. CDR3 in DNA: TGTGCCAGCAGCCCTGGCCGATGGGGGGCGAGGAACACTGAAGCTTTCTTT. Its translation: CASSPGRWGARNTEAFF.

This clone has more than one count but fewer than ten. The chain has TRBV29-1 and TRBJ2-1; D not resolved. V lost 4 bases and J lost 8, with 6 bases in between. Germline lookup yields CDR1 SQVTM and CDR2 ANQGSEA. The CDR3 runs to 10 residues. The CDR3 sequence is CSVVFYEQFF. As DNA, the CDR3 is TGCAGCGTTGTATTCTATGAGCAGTTCTTC.

This clone was detected only a few times. J is TRBJ2-5 and V is TRBV18; tentative D call: TRBD2 (6 bases). The CDR3 is made up of 18 amino acids. V was shortened by 1 base and J by 2 bases, with 20 bases between the two germline ends. From germline, CDR1 is KGHSH and CDR2 LQKENI. Here the CDR3 reads CASSPQVMGGSQQETQYF. CDR3 coding DNA: TGTGCCAGCTCACCACAGGTCATGGGAGGAAGCCAACAAGAGACCCAGTACTTC.

V is TRBV10-3 and J is TRBJ2-3, with a tentative D call TRBD1 (5 bases). V gave up 6 bases and J gave up 0 bases, with 13 bases separating them. CDR3 length: 15 residues. Germline V gene lookup returns CDR1 ENHRY and CDR2 SYGVKD. CDR3 DNA sequence: TGTGCCATCAGCCAAAGACAGCCGAGCACAGATACGCAGTATTTT. It is translated as CAISQRQPSTDTQYF.

The chain recombines TRBV28 with TRBJ2-7; D may be TRBD1 (6 bases). Trimming left V 8 bases short and J 1 base short, with 21 bases between. The CDR3 has 16 amino acids. Germline V CDR1 and CDR2: MDHEN, SYDVKM. The CDR3 reads CASSDTKKQGSYEQYF. The CDR3 nucleotides read TGTGCCAGCTCCGACACGAAGAAGCAGGGGTCCTACGAGCAGTACTTC.

This clone has more than one count but fewer than ten. The gene calls are TRBV9 and TRBJ2-7; D uncertain. Between the trimmed V and J ends, which lost 0 bases and 0 bases, there was a span of 10 bases. CDR1 is SGDLS, CDR2 YYNGEE, per germline. CDR3 length: 15 residues. The CDR3 region has the DNA TGTGCCAGCAGCGTAGGGGCACCAAGCTCCTACGAGCAGTACTTC. It codes for CASSVGAPSSYEQYF.

CDR3 nucleotide sequence: TGTGCCAGCAGCTTACTCTTCACCGGGGAGCTGTTTTTT. Translating it yields CASSLLFTGELFF. The chain couples TRBV11-2 to TRBJ2-2, with unresolved D. The CDR3 loop spans 13 amino acids. The V end was cut by 2 bases, the J end by 4 bases, with 5 bases between. Germline CDR1 is SGHAT and CDR2 is FQNNGV.

This clone has a handful of counts. The V gene is TRBV7-9, the J gene TRBJ2-1; possible D gene TRBD2, 5 bases. Germline CDR1 reads SEHNR; CDR2 reads FQNEAQ (reference sequence). This CDR3 is built from 13 residues. V gave up 4 bases and J gave up 6 bases, with 10 bases separating them. CDR3 DNA: TGTGCCAGCAGCTCCCGCGCGGGCAATGAGCAGTTCTTC. This sequence encodes CASSSRAGNEQFF.

CDR3 residues: CSVDRITEAFF. The CDR3 DNA reads TGCAGCGTTGATCGGATCACTGAAGCTTTCTTT. The V call is TRBV29-1, the J call TRBJ1-1; D is undetermined. V lost 3 bases, J lost 4 bases, and 6 bases lay in between. CDR3 size: 11 residues. Looked up from germline, CDR1 is SQVTM and CDR2 is ANQGSEA.

The gene calls are TRBV7-9 and TRBJ2-1; D gene uncertain. V lost 5 bases and J lost 8, with 7 bases in between. CDR3 length equals 11 residues. CDR1 SEHNR and CDR2 FQNEAQ come from the germline V gene (reference sequence). DNA for the CDR3: TGTGCCAGCAGCCCTACCGATGAGCAGTTCTTC. It codes for CASSPTDEQFF.

The CDR3 DNA reads as TGCAGCGTGCTGGACGCGGTAGGGGGTGGCTACACCTTC. This encodes CSVLDAVGGGYTF. The rearrangement joins TRBV29-1 to TRBJ1-2; D perhaps matches TRBD1 (6 bases). The CDR3 is 13 amino acids. CDR1 and CDR2 (germline): SQVTM, ANQGSEA. V was clipped by 6 bases and J by 7 bases, with 18 bases between them.

This chain connects TRBV29-1 to TRBJ2-5; TRBD1 matches at 7 bases. The J call may be wrong; the DNA end is better matched by TRBJ2-7. Germline V gene data show CDR1 as SQVTM and CDR2 as ANQGSEA. CDR3 length equals 12 residues. The CDR3 nucleotides read TGCAGCGTTGGACAGGGATCCTACGAGCAGTACTTC. As protein: CSVGQGSYEQYF.

This clone turned up a few times. V usage is TRBV9 and J usage is TRBJ2-1; perhaps TRBD1 as D (5 bases). This CDR3 comprises 13 residues. Per the germline V gene, CDR1 is SGDLS and CDR2 is YYNGEE. V lost 3 bases, J lost 4 bases, and 8 bases lay in between. Here the CDR3 reads CASSEGKYNEQFF. CDR3 in DNA: TGTGCCAGCAGCGAGGGGAAATACAATGAGCAGTTCTTC.

The rearrangement joins TRBV28 to TRBJ2-1; 11 bases line up with TRBD1. Looked up from germline, CDR1 is MDHEN and CDR2 is SYDVKM. The junction had 3 bases not matched to a gene; V was cut back by 2 bases and J by 3 bases. The CDR3 loop spans 16 amino acids. The CDR3 nucleotides are TGTGCCAGCAGTTTACCGGGGACAGGGGGCTACAATGAGCAGTTCTTC. It yields the protein CASSLPGTGGYNEQFF.

The genes are TRBV9 and TRBJ2-1; unclear D gene. CDR1 is SGDLS, CDR2 YYNGEE, per germline. The CDR3 runs to 14 residues. V lost 0 bases to trimming and J lost 8 bases, with 12 bases between them. The CDR3 DNA reads as TGTGCCAGCAGCGTAGGAGACTCCCTCTATGAGCAGTTCTTC. Translation gives CASSVGDSLYEQFF.

The sample holds a few counts of this clone. The chain combines TRBV29-1 with TRBJ2-5; 7 nucleotides agree with TRBD2. Trimming took 4 bases from V and 4 from J; bases not matched to a gene: 3. The germline V gene encodes CDR1 SQVTM and CDR2 ANQGSEA. This CDR3 spans 12 amino acids. The CDR3 nucleotides are TGCAGCGTTGCAGGGAGGGGAGAGACCCAGTACTTC. Residues: CSVAGRGETQYF.

The genes are TRBV30 and TRBJ1-3, with TRBD1 matching 10 bases. The length of the CDR3 is 15 residues. Trimming at V came to 3 bases and at J to 0 bases, leaving 2 bases not matched to a gene. Germline CDR1 reads GTSNPN; CDR2 reads SVGIG (reference sequence). The CDR3 here is CAWRRTGGSGNTIYF. As DNA, the CDR3 is TGTGCCTGGAGGAGGACAGGGGGCTCTGGAAACACCATATATTTT.

V is TRBV29-1 and J is TRBJ1-2, with D possibly TRBD1 on 5 matching bases. This CDR3 has 11 amino acids. Germline V gene data show CDR1 as SQVTM and CDR2 as ANQGSEA. V gave up 3 bases and J gave up 7 bases, with 9 bases separating them. The DNA of the CDR3 is TGCAGCGTTGACAGGGACGGTGGCTACACCTTC. Its translation: CSVDRDGGYTF.